This entry concerns a single TCR beta chain. Antigen: not known. The data were taken from a study of T cells in tuberculosis. Study-level results: The TCR-beta difference was not significant; alpha differences partly reflected length. Selection depended on which cryopreserved specimens were available.

V lost 1 base to trimming and J lost 5 bases, with 7 bases between them. CDR3 length: 13 amino acids. CDR1 is SGHTA, CDR2 FQGNSA, per germline. The repertoire was sequenced with immunoSEQ multiplex PCR; TCRdb's copy has only in-frame clones and lacks some. The sample lists approximately 35,000 clones, 95% to 96% occurring once. The chain joins TRBV7-2 to TRBJ2-3; D gene ambiguous. The sample consisted of PBMCs. The sequence was collected from a donor aged 10-29 years with latent tuberculosis or without tuberculosis infection. In DNA, the CDR3 is TGTGCCAGCAGCTTAGACCGAGTAGATACGCAGTATTTT. Protein sequence: CASSLDRVDTQYF.